These 17 T cell receptor beta chains were sequenced from one sample in a study of PD-1 blockade in classical Hodgkin lymphoma. The protocol was immunoSEQ multiplex PCR, while the TCRdb copy is restricted to in-frame clones and leaves out a portion. The sample consists of 30,000 or so clones, more than 85% of them appearing once. Time point described: cycle 4 day 1 (C4D1), after five to seven weeks of nivolumab. Every patient was affected by relapse after autologous stem cell transplantation, while exposure to brentuximab vedotin was not uniform. Purification of CD4+ T cells from thawed PBMCs was achieved by magnetic negative selection. The sample was CD4+ T cells from blood, taken before the fourth cycle of nivolumab. These receptors all come from a human donor with classical Hodgkin lymphoma.

This chain links TRBV5-5 with TRBJ2-7, with 10 bases fitting TRBD2. Germline V CDR1 and CDR2: SGHKS, YYEKEE (reference sequence). The CDR3 loop spans 15 amino acids. V dropped 0 bases and J dropped 3; count of bases not matched to a gene: 3. The CDR3 reads CASSLVSSGSYEQYF. CDR3 DNA sequence: TGTGCCAGCAGCTTGGTTTCTAGCGGGAGCTACGAGCAGTACTTC.

This sequence joins TRBV28 and TRBJ2-1; maybe TRBD2 (7 bases). Germline V lookup: CDR1 MDHEN, CDR2 SYDVKM. V gave up 5 bases and J gave up 0 bases, with 11 bases separating them. The CDR3 is made up of 15 amino acids. The CDR3 sequence is CASSPGGLSYNEQFF. The CDR3 region has the DNA TGTGCCAGCAGTCCGGGGGGCCTCTCCTACAATGAGCAGTTCTTC.

The rearrangement joins TRBV28 to TRBJ2-5, with a tentative D call TRBD1 (7 bases). The germline CDR1 and CDR2 sequences are MDHEN and SYDVKM. V lost 6 bases and J lost 4, with 18 bases in between. CDR3 size: 15 residues. CDR3 loop: CASRIPGGRRETQYF. The CDR3 nucleotides read TGTGCCAGCAGGATCCCAGGGGGGCGGCGAGAGACCCAGTACTTC.

V and J are TRBV5-6 and TRBJ2-3, with TRBD2 matching over 10 bases. The CDR3 loop spans 17 amino acids. Germline-derived CDR1 and CDR2 are SGHDT and YYEEEE. Losses at the gene ends were 1 base for V and 3 bases for J; bases not matched to a gene: 8. In nucleotides, the CDR3 is TGTGCCAGCAGCTTGTCCGTAACTAGCGGGAAGACAGATACGCAGTATTTT. Protein: CASSLSVTSGKTDTQYF.

The V call is TRBV28, the J call TRBJ1-4; 8 nucleotides align to TRBD1. V was pared by 3 bases and J by 8 bases, with 2 bases of the junction left unmatched. This CDR3 spans 13 amino acids. Germline CDR1 reads MDHEN; CDR2 reads SYDVKM. DNA of the CDR3: TGTGCCAGCAGTTTGGGGGACAGGGAAAAACTGTTTTTT. Translated: CASSLGDREKLFF.

This clone has only one observation. This sequence joins TRBV14 and TRBJ2-3; D call uncertain. Germline V gene sequence: CDR1 SGHDN, CDR2 FVKESK. The CDR3 is made up of 12 amino acids. Trimming left V 4 bases short and J 2 bases short, with 4 bases between. The CDR3 loop is CASSPYTDTQYF. The CDR3 DNA reads TGTGCCAGCAGCCCCTACACAGATACGCAGTATTTT.

This chain connects TRBV5-1 to TRBJ2-5; D tentatively fits TRBD1 or TRBD2 (6 bases each). Germline CDR1 SGHRS, CDR2 YFSETQ. Trimming shortened V by 4 bases and J by 5 bases, and 18 bases separated the two germline ends. This CDR3 has 15 amino acids. The DNA of the CDR3 is TGCGCCAGCAGCCCTGGTGGGGGGCCGATGGAGACCCAGTACTTC. This encodes CASSPGGGPMETQYF.

The chain joins TRBV9 to TRBJ2-7, with TRBD2 identical over 8 bases. J was trimmed by 3 bases and V by 2 bases; bases with no gene match: 4. There are 14 residues in the CDR3. Germline V gene lookup returns CDR1 SGDLS and CDR2 YYNGEE. This chain's CDR3 is CASSVDGRVYEQYF. The CDR3 region has the DNA TGTGCCAGCAGCGTTGACGGGAGGGTCTACGAGCAGTACTTC.

V and J are TRBV2 and TRBJ1-1; 8 bases line up with TRBD1. The CDR3 contains 18 residues. Trimming removed 1 base from V and 5 bases from J; junction bases left unmatched: 15. Germline V lookup: CDR1 SNHLY, CDR2 FYNNEI. The CDR3 bases are TGTGCCAGCAGTGAAGGAGTGTGGCAGGGGGCCGGGGTAACTGAAGCTTTCTTT. Its protein product is CASSEGVWQGAGVTEAFF.

The rearrangement joins TRBV9 to TRBJ2-2, with D tentatively TRBD1 (5 bases). CDR1 SGDLS and CDR2 YYNGEE come from the germline V gene. The CDR3 has 16 amino acids. Trimming removed 0 bases from V and 0 bases from J, with 9 bases in between. CDR3 in DNA: TGTGCCAGCAGCGTAGAATGGACAACGAACACCGGGGAGCTGTTTTTT. It specifies CASSVEWTTNTGELFF.

The chain employs TRBV19 and TRBJ2-7, with 8 bases that match TRBD1. V trimming: 5 bases; J trimming: 2 bases; junction bases outside the gene matches: 8. This CDR3 comprises 15 residues. Germline assignment: CDR1 LNHDA and CDR2 SQIVND (reference sequence). The CDR3 DNA sequence: TGTGCCAGTAGTGAGGGGCCAGGGGGCACCTACGAGCAGTACTTC. Its translation: CASSEGPGGTYEQYF. The full variable domain, its missing parts supplied by reference TRBV19 and TRBJ2-7, is DGGITQSPKYLFRKEGQNVTLSCEQNLNHDAMYWYRQDPGQGLRLIYYSQIVNDFQKGDIAEGYSVSREKKESFPLTVTSAQKNPTAFYLCASSEGPGGTYEQYFGPGTRLTVT.

This chain uses TRBV5-4 with TRBJ1-6, with D unclear. The CDR3 is made up of 19 amino acids. Trimming took 4 bases from V and 0 from J, leaving 20 bases between them. Germline V lookup: CDR1 SGHNT, CDR2 YYREEE (reference sequence). The CDR3 region is CASSQEGGTVSSYNSPLHF. The CDR3 DNA reads TGTGCCAGCAGCCAAGAAGGAGGCACAGTGAGCTCCTATAATTCACCCCTCCACTTT. The whole variable domain, filled in from reference TRBV5-4 and TRBJ1-6, reads ETGVTQSPTHLIKTRGQQVTLRCSSQSGHNTVSWYQQALGQGPQFIFQYYREEENGRGNFPPRFSGLQFPNYSSELNVNALELDDSALYLCASSQEGGTVSSYNSPLHFGNGTRLTVT.

CDR3 sequence reads: CASSSGTINRGEQFF. The CDR3 DNA follows: TGTGCCAGCAGCTCCGGGACTATCAATAGGGGTGAGCAGTTCTTC. V usage is TRBV6-5 and J usage is TRBJ2-1; 7 positions agree with TRBD2. The germline CDR1 and CDR2 sequences are MNHEY and SVGAGI. The CDR3 totals 15 residues. J gave up 9 bases and V 6 bases, and 14 bases lay outside the gene matches.

The rearrangement uses TRBV2 and TRBJ2-3; possible D gene TRBD2, 6 bases. Germline CDR1 reads SNHLY; CDR2 reads FYNNEI. V was trimmed by 7 bases and J by 1 base, leaving 12 bases between them. This CDR3 is 14 amino acids long. The CDR3 DNA is TGTGCCAGCAAGTCTAGCGAGGGCACAGATACGCAGTATTTT. Translation gives CASKSSEGTDTQYF.

The chain employs TRBV13 and TRBJ2-7; D remains unclear. Germline V lookup: CDR1 PRHDT, CDR2 FYEKMQ (reference sequence). The V gene lost 5 bases and the J gene lost 0 bases, with 11 bases spanning the gap. CDR3 length equals 14 residues. DNA for the CDR3: TGTGCCAGCAGCCCTCGTACTGTCTCCTACGAGCAGTACTTC. Translation: CASSPRTVSYEQYF.

The gene calls are TRBV25-1 and TRBJ2-7, with D perhaps matching TRBD1 (5 bases). V was pared by 6 bases and J by 6 bases, with 12 bases between. CDR3 length: 12 residues. Per the germline V gene, CDR1 is MGHDK and CDR2 is SYGVNS. In nucleotides, the CDR3 is TGTGCCAGCAGACAAGGGGTCGGCGAGCAGTACTTC. It codes for CASRQGVGEQYF.

Only a few counts were recorded for this clone. V is TRBV6-4 and J is TRBJ1-6; D gene unclear. Per the germline V gene, CDR1 is MRHNA and CDR2 is SNTAGT. The V and J ends lost 3 bases and 10 bases respectively, with 7 bases between them. The CDR3 consists of 12 residues. The CDR3 protein is CASSENGSPLHF. The DNA of the CDR3 is TGTGCCAGCAGTGAAAACGGATCACCCCTCCACTTT.